The 20 T cell receptor beta chains listed next were all sequenced from one sample in a study of T cells after yellow fever vaccination. TCRdb analysed the 5' RACE reads with MiXCR anew, one entry per CDR3 protein. This table has about 300,000 distinct CDR3 sequences, around 8.6% appearing once. Material: CD4+ T cells sorted from PBMCs, obtained 5 days after the yellow fever booster vaccination. The receptors were sampled from a man aged 18 to 29 who received the YFV17D yellow fever vaccine.

In this sample, this clonotype turned up a few times. The rearrangement joins TRBV20-1 to TRBJ1-1, with 8 bases aligning to TRBD1. This CDR3 region has 12 residues. After removal of 2 bases from V and 6 bases from J, the junction contained 2 bases not matched to a gene. The germline V gene has CDR1 DFQATT and CDR2 SNEGSKA (reference sequence). CDR3 in amino acids: CSARQGASEAFF. Here the CDR3 DNA reads TGCAGTGCTAGACAGGGGGCGTCTGAAGCTTTCTTT.

This clonotype was observed a handful of times. In DNA, the CDR3 is TGTGCCAGCAGTTACAGCCAGCACCCTGGGGCCAACGTCCTGACTTTC. Its translation: CASSYSQHPGANVLTF. The chain employs TRBV6-5 and TRBJ2-6; D is ambiguous. V lost 2 bases and J 2 bases, leaving 10 bases between the germline ends. There are 16 residues in the CDR3. The germline gives CDR1 MNHEY, CDR2 SVGAGI.

This clonotype was picked up a small number of times. CDR3 region: CASSPLGTSGGAWFF. In DNA, the CDR3 is TGTGCCAGCAGTCCCCTCGGGACTAGCGGGGGGGCATGGTTCTTC. J is TRBJ2-1 and V is TRBV6-2 or TRBV6-3; 16 nucleotides line up with TRBD2. V lost 5 bases, J lost 15 bases, and 10 bases stayed unmatched. This CDR3 has 15 amino acids. Per the germline V gene, CDR1 is MNHEY and CDR2 is SVGEGT.

The chain has TRBV5-1 and TRBJ1-2; the match to TRBD1 covers 7 bases. The trim removed 0 bases at V and 14 bases at J, leaving 7 bases unmatched. CDR3 length equals 12 residues. CDR1 is SGHRS and CDR2 is YFSETQ in the germline V gene. DNA for the CDR3: TGCGCCAGCAGCTTGGAGGGGGACAGAGTAACCTTC. Its translation: CASSLEGDRVTF. Together with reference TRBV5-1 and TRBJ1-2, the CDR3 gives the full variable domain: KAGVTQTPRYLIKTRGQQVTLSCSPISGHRSVSWYQQTPGQGLQFLFEYFSETQRNKGNFPGRFSGRQFSNSRSEMNVSTLELGDSALYLCASSLEGDRVTFGSGTRLTVV.

This clonotype occurred a few times. This chain joins TRBV5-1 and TRBJ2-7; no reliable D call. From germline, CDR1 is SGHRS and CDR2 YFSETQ. CDR3 size: 17 residues. Trimming pared 1 base from V and 2 bases from J, leaving 19 bases between. As DNA, the CDR3 is TGCGCCAGCAGCTTGAGACGAGCAGGAGCTTTGCCCTACGAGCAGTACTTC. Translating it yields CASSLRRAGALPYEQYF.

This clonotype was detected only a few times. The rearrangement uses TRBV4-2 and TRBJ2-1; 8 bases align to TRBD2. The germline gives CDR1 LGHNA, CDR2 YNFKEQ. After removal of 1 base from V and 8 bases from J, the junction contained 16 bases not matched to a gene. This CDR3 is 18 amino acids long. DNA for the CDR3: TGTGCCAGCAGCCAAGTCGCAAGAGCGGGGGTCAGGGTCGATGAGCAGTTCTTC. It translates to CASSQVARAGVRVDEQFF.

This clonotype has a handful of counts. The J gene is TRBJ1-5, the V gene TRBV7-9; D gene uncertain. CDR3 size: 15 residues. With 0 bases removed from V and 4 bases from J, the gap between germline ends came to 10 bases. Germline V lookup: CDR1 SEHNR, CDR2 FQNEAQ (reference sequence). For the CDR3, the DNA is TGTGCCAGCAGCTTAGCCGGTCCGACGAATCAGCCCCAGCATTTT. This encodes CASSLAGPTNQPQHF. Looking up the rest from reference TRBV7-9 and TRBJ1-5 gives the full variable domain: DTGVSQNPRHKITKRGQNVTFRCDPISEHNRLYWYRQTLGQGPEFLTYFQNEAQLEKSRLLSDRFSAERPKGSFSTLEIQRTEQGDSAMYLCASSLAGPTNQPQHFGDGTRLSIL.

This clonotype was seen a handful of times. The chain has TRBV27 and TRBJ1-1, with D possibly TRBD1 on 5 matching bases. The CDR3 contains 16 residues. The germline CDR1 and CDR2 sequences are MNHEY and SMNVEV (reference sequence). V dropped 4 bases and J dropped 3 bases, with 18 bases sitting between them. CDR3 in amino acids: CASSSELGGDYTEAFF. The CDR3, as DNA: TGTGCCAGCAGTTCCGAACTCGGGGGGGACTACACTGAAGCTTTCTTT.

The gene calls are TRBV10-3 and TRBJ2-7, with D perhaps TRBD2 (7 bases). Germline values: CDR1 ENHRY, CDR2 SYGVKD. The CDR3 totals 14 residues. Trimming left V 8 bases short and J 0 bases short, with 14 bases between. The CDR3 DNA reads TGTGCCATCGGGGGAGGGACACCCTCCTACGAGCAGTACTTC. Its protein is CAIGGGTPSYEQYF.

This clonotype turned up a few times. The V call is TRBV5-4, the J call TRBJ2-7, with 9 bases identical to TRBD1. The CDR3 runs 16 residues. The V gene end was trimmed by 1 base and the J gene end by 5 bases; junction bases not matched to a gene: 10. CDR1 is SGHNT and CDR2 is YYREEE in the germline V gene (reference sequence). In DNA form, the CDR3 reads TGTGCCAGCAGCTTGTCTCGGGACAGGGCATATCACGAGCAGTACTTC. This codes for CASSLSRDRAYHEQYF.

This clonotype was counted a few times. The CDR3 nucleotides read TGTGCCAGTGACTCGAGACATTCGAACACCGGGGAGCTGTTTTTT. Its translation: CASDSRHSNTGELFF. The rearrangement uses TRBV19 and TRBJ2-2; D unclear. The CDR3 has 15 amino acids. Germline V gene sequence: CDR1 LNHDA, CDR2 SQIVND (reference sequence). V was trimmed by 8 bases and J by 0 bases, leaving 13 bases between them. The full variable domain, completed using reference TRBV19 and TRBJ2-2, is DGGITQSPKYLFRKEGQNVTLSCEQNLNHDAMYWYRQDPGQGLRLIYYSQIVNDFQKGDIAEGYSVSREKKESFPLTVTSAQKNPTAFYLCASDSRHSNTGELFFGEGSRLTVL.

In its sample, this clonotype was seen many times. The chain recombines TRBV6-5 with TRBJ1-6; D unclear. The CDR3 is made up of 12 amino acids. Germline CDR1 and CDR2: MNHEY and SVGAGI. Trimming left V 4 bases short and J 8 bases short, with 6 bases between. The CDR3 loop reads CASSLRDSPLHF. For the CDR3, the DNA is TGTGCCAGCAGTTTGCGTGATTCACCCCTCCACTTT.

This clonotype has only a few counts. The chain uses TRBV20-1 and TRBJ2-7; TRBD1 matches at 11 bases. The germline V gene has CDR1 DFQATT and CDR2 SNEGSKA (reference sequence). With V trimmed by 1 base and J by 3 bases, 2 bases remained unmatched. The CDR3 extends over 14 amino acids. The CDR3 nucleotides are TGCAGTGCTAGAGTGGACAGGGGGCGCTACGAGCAGTACTTC. Translation: CSARVDRGRYEQYF.

V and J are TRBV5-4 and TRBJ2-5; TRBD2 might be the D (6 bases). The CDR3 contains 12 residues. Germline V gene lookup returns CDR1 SGHNT and CDR2 YYREEE (reference sequence). V was shortened by 5 bases and J by 11 bases, with 16 bases between the two germline ends. CDR3 region: CASSPAGTVQYF. In DNA form, the CDR3 reads TGTGCCAGCAGTCCGGCCGGGACTGTACAGTACTTC.

This clonotype was detected many times. The CDR3 sequence: CASSSLAGGSETQYF. DNA of the CDR3: TGTGCCAGCAGTTCACTAGCGGGGGGATCGGAGACCCAGTACTTC. This rearrangement joins TRBV6-2 or TRBV6-3 to TRBJ2-5; 12 bases align to TRBD2. In germline, CDR1 is MNHEY, CDR2 SVGEGT. The CDR3 length is 15 residues. V gave up 4 bases and J gave up 5 bases; unmatched junction bases: 5.

The chain's CDR3 is CASTQGVSTDTQYF. The CDR3 DNA reads TGTGCCAGTACCCAGGGGGTAAGCACAGATACGCAGTATTTT. V gene TRBV28 combines with J gene TRBJ2-3; 7 bases are a match to TRBD1. Trimming took 9 bases from V and 0 from J; bases not matched to a gene: 6. Per germline, CDR1 MDHEN and CDR2 SYDVKM. CDR3 length: 14 amino acids.

The CDR3 sequence: CASSSSASKNIQYF. For the CDR3, the DNA is TGTGCCAGCAGCTCCTCGGCGTCCAAAAACATTCAGTACTTC. The gene calls are TRBV27 and TRBJ2-4, with D unclear. Germline lookup yields CDR1 MNHEY and CDR2 SMNVEV (reference sequence). The V end lost 6 bases, the J end lost 2 bases, and 11 bases lay between the germline ends. This CDR3 spans 14 amino acids.

This clonotype was detected a few times. The V call is TRBV6-2 or TRBV6-3, the J call TRBJ1-5; TRBD1 might be the D (6 bases). This CDR3 is built from 16 residues. V was clipped by 2 bases and J by 5 bases, with 16 bases between them. Germline lookup yields CDR1 MNHEY and CDR2 SVGEGT. As DNA, the CDR3 is TGTGCCAGCAGTTACCTGCCCCCGCCAGGGGATCAGCCCCAGCATTTT. It translates to CASSYLPPPGDQPQHF.

The genes are TRBV4-3 and TRBJ2-1; D might be TRBD1 or TRBD2, each matching 6 bases. V lost 1 base to trimming and J lost 8 bases, with 9 bases between them. In germline, CDR1 is LGHNA, CDR2 YSLEER. This CDR3 region has 13 residues. The chain's CDR3 is CASSQVGGHEQFF. The CDR3 DNA reads as TGCGCCAGCAGCCAAGTAGGGGGGCATGAGCAGTTCTTC.

This chain uses TRBV4-1 with TRBJ1-4; 9 bases are a match to TRBD1. Germline V gene data show CDR1 as MGHRA and CDR2 as YSYEKL. This CDR3 region has 19 residues. With V trimmed by 2 bases and J by 0 bases, 10 bases remained unmatched. This CDR3 is CASSQPGTGFGSTNEKLFF. CDR3 in DNA: TGCGCCAGCAGCCAACCCGGGACAGGGTTCGGCTCAACTAATGAAAAACTGTTTTTT.